This T cell receptor (beta chain) was documented in a study of CD8 T cell repertoires and HIV-1 epitope variants. Overall study context: Control wells had CMV/EBV/flu peptides, negative Ebola AY9, or no peptide.

This clone has more than one count but fewer than ten. Its antigen is not known. CDR1 is MGHRA and CDR2 is YSYEKL in the germline V gene. This CDR3 is built from 18 residues. V was pared by 5 bases and J by 2 bases, with 14 bases of the junction left unmatched. Assay used: immunoSEQ multiplex PCR; TCRdb lists only in-frame clones, some missing. The sample shows more than 4,000 clones, around two thirds of them seen only once. The V call is TRBV4-1, the J call TRBJ1-5; 8 bases agree with TRBD1. The TCR comes from a male donor with HIV. The sequenced sample was cultured CD8+ T cells derived from PBMCs. As DNA, the CDR3 is TGCGCCAGCAGCTCGGACAGGGTCCCGAGCAGCGGCAATCAGCCCCAGCATTTT. It translates to CASSSDRVPSSGNQPQHF.